This passage covers 32 T cell receptor beta chains from one sample sequenced in a study of T cell responses to AZD1222 COVID-19 vaccine. This table comes from immunoSEQ multiplex PCR, and its TCRdb copy is limited to in-frame clones, with some not included. This table holds some 120,000 clones, about 86% found once. The sample consisted of peripheral blood, taken on day 0 of AZD1222 vaccination. These receptors all stem from an adult in good health.

The chain carries TRBV19 and TRBJ2-5, with TRBD1 as a possible D gene (6 bases). The CDR3 is 16 amino acids. Germline-derived CDR1 and CDR2 are LNHDA and SQIVND (reference sequence). Trimming took 10 bases from V and 1 from J, leaving 22 bases between them. The CDR3 here is CATASIGTKSQETQYF. The CDR3 region has the DNA TGTGCCACCGCCTCAATCGGGACAAAATCCCAAGAGACCCAGTACTTC.

In this sample, this clone turned up a few times. This chain uses TRBV4-3 with TRBJ2-7; 13 nucleotides agree with TRBD2. CDR1 is LGHNA, CDR2 YSLEER, per germline. The CDR3 runs to 16 residues. V shed 0 bases, J shed 6 bases, and the junction held 5 bases outside the gene matches. The CDR3 DNA reads TGCGCCAGCAGCCAAGATCGGGGACTAGCGGGGTCCGAGCAGTACTTC. It encodes CASSQDRGLAGSEQYF.

The chain uses TRBV5-1 and TRBJ1-5, with D unclear. Germline CDR1 SGHRS, CDR2 YFSETQ. Trimming shortened V by 0 bases and J by 2 bases, and 9 bases separated the two germline ends. This CDR3 contains 15 residues. The CDR3 region is CASSLGPVGNQPQHF. CDR3 sequence (DNA): TGCGCCAGCAGCTTGGGGCCCGTTGGCAATCAGCCCCAGCATTTT.

This clone was seen only once. In nucleotides, the CDR3 is TGTGCCAGCAGCTTAGGGACAGGTTCCGAAGCTTTCTTT. It yields the protein CASSLGTGSEAFF. The J gene is TRBJ1-1, the V gene TRBV7-3; 8 bases are shared with TRBD1. Germline values: CDR1 SGHTA, CDR2 FQGTGA. The CDR3 has 13 residues. Trimming removed 2 bases from V and 8 bases from J; junction bases left unmatched: 4. Full variable domain (remainder filled in from reference TRBV7-3 and TRBJ1-1): GAGVSQTPSNKVTEKGKYVELRCDPISGHTALYWYRQSLGQGPEFLIYFQGTGAADDSGLPNDRFFAVRPEGSVSTLKIQRTERGDSAVYLCASSLGTGSEAFFGQGTRLTVV.

Here the CDR3 reads CASSARQQETQYF. The CDR3 bases are TGTGCCAGCAGTGCCCGACAGCAAGAGACCCAGTACTTC. The chain links TRBV27 to TRBJ2-5; maybe TRBD1 (5 bases). V was clipped by 5 bases and J by 2 bases, with 9 bases between them. Germline loops: CDR1 MNHEY, CDR2 SMNVEV (reference sequence). The CDR3 contains 13 residues.

The V gene is TRBV9, the J gene TRBJ2-7, with TRBD2 as a possible D gene (6 bases). V was cut by 7 bases and J by 2 bases, with 16 bases left in between. The V gene's germline CDR1 is SGDLS and CDR2 YYNGEE. This CDR3 is built from 14 residues. CDR3 in amino acids: CASGPGGTPYEQYF. Here the CDR3 DNA reads TGTGCCAGCGGCCCGGGCGGGACGCCCTACGAGCAGTACTTC.

The chain combines TRBV27 with TRBJ2-2; D may be TRBD1 (5 bases). The CDR3 extends over 16 amino acids. The V end was cut by 8 bases, the J end by 5 bases, with 21 bases between. Germline loops: CDR1 MNHEY, CDR2 SMNVEV (reference sequence). This CDR3 reads CASAARVRVVTGELFF. The CDR3 DNA is TGTGCCAGCGCAGCTCGGGTCAGGGTAGTGACCGGGGAGCTGTTTTTT.

The table lists this clone with a few counts. The chain has TRBV19 and TRBJ2-7, with 11 bases identical to TRBD1. This CDR3 comprises 16 residues. The V gene's germline CDR1 is LNHDA and CDR2 SQIVND (reference sequence). V was clipped by 6 bases and J by 3 bases; unmatched bases: 10. The CDR3 coding sequence is TGTGCCAGTAGACCAACCGGGACAGGGGGTATCTACGAGCAGTACTTC. Translated: CASRPTGTGGIYEQYF.

Concerning this clone: Other DNA sequences in the sample encode the same CDR3. The chain combines TRBV19 with TRBJ2-1, with 10 nucleotides matching TRBD2. The V gene end was trimmed by 3 bases and the J gene end by 1 base; junction bases not matched to a gene: 0. The CDR3 contains 15 residues. The germline V gene has CDR1 LNHDA and CDR2 SQIVND (reference sequence). CDR3: CASSISGGSYNEQFF. CDR3 coding DNA: TGTGCCAGTAGTATTAGCGGGGGGTCCTACAATGAGCAGTTCTTC.

The J gene is TRBJ2-5, the V gene TRBV19; D uncertain. CDR3 length: 13 residues. Germline V CDR1 and CDR2: LNHDA, SQIVND (reference sequence). V shed 7 bases and J shed 4 bases, with 13 bases lying between them. Here the CDR3 reads CASTSRVTETQYF. CDR3 nucleotide sequence: TGTGCCAGTACATCTAGGGTCACAGAGACCCAGTACTTC.

This chain joins TRBV6-5 and TRBJ2-3; TRBD2 matches at 11 bases. With V trimmed by 6 bases and J by 0 bases, 2 bases remained unmatched. This CDR3 spans 15 amino acids. The germline V gene encodes CDR1 MNHEY and CDR2 SVGAGI. The CDR3 spells CASSLAGGSTDTQYF. Written as DNA, the CDR3 is TGTGCCAGCAGCCTAGCGGGGGGCAGCACAGATACGCAGTATTTT.

CDR3 DNA: TGCGCCAGCAGCCCTGAATCCCCAAGGACAGATACGCAGTATTTT. This encodes CASSPESPRTDTQYF. The chain couples TRBV4-1 to TRBJ2-3; D remains unclear. Germline lookup yields CDR1 MGHRA and CDR2 YSYEKL. CDR3 size: 15 residues. V was trimmed by 4 bases and J by 3 bases, leaving 14 bases between them.

The CDR3 nucleotides read TGCAGCGGCGGGCAGGGGGGTCACTATGGCTACACCTTC. Translated, it gives CSGGQGGHYGYTF. The rearrangement joins TRBV29-1 to TRBJ1-2; 7 bases line up with TRBD1. Looked up from germline, CDR1 is SQVTM and CDR2 is ANQGSEA. With 7 bases clipped from V and 3 bases from J, the junction kept 8 bases outside the gene matches. This CDR3 has 13 residues.

V gene TRBV6-5 combines with J gene TRBJ1-2, with 7 bases lining up with TRBD1. Trimming cost V 6 bases and J 0 bases; bases outside gene matches: 1. CDR3 length equals 13 residues. Germline CDR1 and CDR2: MNHEY and SVGAGI. CDR3: CASRGQSNYGYTF. In DNA, the CDR3 is TGTGCCAGCAGGGGACAGTCTAACTATGGCTACACCTTC.

The V call is TRBV5-1, the J call TRBJ1-4; TRBD1 might be the D (6 bases). CDR3 length equals 13 residues. Trimming pared 8 bases from V and 8 bases from J, leaving 16 bases between. The germline V gene has CDR1 SGHRS and CDR2 YFSETQ. In DNA form, the CDR3 reads TGCGCCAGTCGGACGGGGGCTGAGGAAAAACTGTTTTTT. It translates to CASRTGAEEKLFF.

This clone turned up a few times. The V and J genes are TRBV6-1 and TRBJ2-7; TRBD1 aligns across 12 bases. The V and J ends lost 0 bases and 0 bases, in that order; junction bases with no gene match: 12. From germline, CDR1 is MNHNS and CDR2 SASEGT. This CDR3 has 20 amino acids. The CDR3 DNA is TGTGCCAGCAGTGAAGCGCAGGGACAGGGGGCGCGAAGGTCCTCCTACGAGCAGTACTTC. Encoded protein: CASSEAQGQGARRSSYEQYF.

This clone has more than one count but fewer than ten. V and J are TRBV15 and TRBJ2-2; 16 bases agree with TRBD2. Germline CDR1 LNHNV, CDR2 YYDKDF (reference sequence). This CDR3 has 18 amino acids. The junction had 9 bases not matched to a gene; V was cut back by 7 bases and J by 4 bases. Here the CDR3 reads CATKRGTSGRAATGELFF. The CDR3 region has the DNA TGTGCCACCAAGAGAGGGACTAGCGGGAGGGCCGCCACCGGGGAGCTGTTTTTT.

The chain joins TRBV6-5 to TRBJ2-5; 9 positions agree with TRBD2. Per the germline V gene, CDR1 is MNHEY and CDR2 is SVGAGI. The CDR3 runs 15 residues. J gave up 1 base and V 6 bases, and 6 bases lay outside the gene matches. The CDR3 sequence: CASSSSGEFQETQYF. The CDR3 nucleotides read TGTGCCAGCAGCTCTAGCGGGGAGTTCCAAGAGACCCAGTACTTC.

The chain recombines TRBV18 with TRBJ1-6, with 7 bases identical to TRBD1. V was pared by 3 bases and J by 9 bases, with 5 bases of the junction left unmatched. The CDR3 has 14 residues. Germline CDR1 KGHSH, CDR2 LQKENI. CDR3 nucleotides: TGTGCCAGCTCACCTTCAGGGGGACCTTCACCCCTCCACTTT. This codes for CASSPSGGPSPLHF.

The chain uses TRBV5-6 and TRBJ2-7; no firm D call. Between the trimmed V and J ends, which lost 2 bases and 2 bases, there was a span of 8 bases. The length of the CDR3 is 13 residues. Germline V gene sequence: CDR1 SGHDT, CDR2 YYEEEE. In nucleotides, the CDR3 is TGTGCCAGCAGCTTCCAGTTTGCCTACGAGCAGTACTTC. Translating it yields CASSFQFAYEQYF.

The chain combines TRBV28 with TRBJ2-5; TRBD2 matches 7 bases. From germline, CDR1 is MDHEN and CDR2 SYDVKM. The CDR3 spans 14 residues. V was pared by 8 bases and J by 0 bases, with 6 bases of the junction left unmatched. CDR3 in DNA: TGTGCCAGCGCTCACGGGAGGTACCAAGAGACCCAGTACTTC. This sequence encodes CASAHGRYQETQYF.

This chain joins TRBV9 and TRBJ2-3; perhaps TRBD2 as D (5 bases). V dropped 4 bases and J dropped 0 bases, with 12 bases sitting between them. There are 15 residues in the CDR3. Germline V gene data show CDR1 as SGDLS and CDR2 as YYNGEE. CDR3 residues: CASSPPGSSTDTQYF. The CDR3 coding sequence is TGTGCCAGCAGCCCTCCGGGGTCTAGCACAGATACGCAGTATTTT.

The chain uses TRBV3-1 (or the pseudogene TRBV3-2) and TRBJ1-2; no reliable D call. The V end lost 1 base, the J end lost 7 bases, and 13 bases lay between the germline ends. The CDR3 length is 14 residues. The germline V gene encodes CDR1 LGHDT and CDR2 YNNKEL (reference sequence). The CDR3 is CASSQGVPALGYTF. Written as DNA, the CDR3 is TGTGCCAGCAGCCAAGGGGTACCGGCCCTTGGCTACACCTTC.

The chain links TRBV4-1 to TRBJ2-6; 8 bases align to TRBD2. CDR1 is MGHRA, CDR2 YSYEKL, per germline. V was clipped by 1 base and J by 4 bases; unmatched bases: 3. The CDR3 covers 16 residues. CDR3: CASSQVAGLGANVLTF. CDR3 DNA sequence: TGCGCCAGCAGCCAAGTAGCGGGGCTCGGGGCCAACGTCCTGACTTTC.

This clone was seen only once. The chain carries TRBV6-2 or TRBV6-3 and TRBJ1-2; D might be TRBD1 (6 bases). Germline V lookup: CDR1 MNHEY, CDR2 SVGEGT. V shed 5 bases and J shed 0 bases, with 19 bases lying between them. The CDR3 loop spans 17 amino acids. The DNA of the CDR3 is TGTGCCAGCAGTCGGATCCAGACAGGTGGTTCTAACTATGGCTACACCTTC. Amino acid sequence: CASSRIQTGGSNYGYTF.

The chain recombines TRBV5-5 with TRBJ2-7, with 12 positions matching TRBD1. Germline V gene data show CDR1 as SGHKS and CDR2 as YYEKEE (reference sequence). The junction had 4 bases not matched to a gene; V was cut back by 3 bases and J by 6 bases. CDR3 length: 14 residues. The CDR3 protein is CASSWGQGAGEQYF. DNA of the CDR3: TGTGCCAGCAGCTGGGGACAGGGGGCGGGCGAGCAGTACTTC.

A few counts support this clone. The chain is built from TRBV9 and TRBJ2-1; TRBD1 agrees at 12 bases. The trim removed 3 bases at V and 0 bases at J, leaving 13 bases unmatched. The CDR3 sequence is 20 residues long. Germline V lookup: CDR1 SGDLS, CDR2 YYNGEE. The chain's CDR3 is CASSDSPGQGASFSYNEQFF. The DNA for the CDR3 is TGTGCCAGCAGCGACTCCCCGGGACAGGGGGCGTCTTTCTCCTACAATGAGCAGTTCTTC.

V and J are TRBV9 and TRBJ1-2, with 12 bases aligning to TRBD1. Germline lookup yields CDR1 SGDLS and CDR2 YYNGEE. This CDR3 has 16 amino acids. The trim removed 3 bases at V and 8 bases at J, leaving 11 bases unmatched. CDR3 in amino acids: CASSGRRGQGAGGYTF. The CDR3 DNA follows: TGTGCCAGCAGCGGCAGACGGGGACAGGGGGCAGGCGGCTACACCTTC.

This clone was seen a handful of times. J is TRBJ2-1 and V is TRBV10-3, with 13 nucleotides matching TRBD2. The J segment lost 6 bases and the V segment lost 0 bases, leaving 2 bases of the junction unmatched. The germline V gene encodes CDR1 ENHRY and CDR2 SYGVKD. The CDR3 contains 16 residues. The CDR3 here is CAISESWTSGGNEQFF. DNA for the CDR3: TGTGCCATCAGTGAGTCTTGGACTAGCGGGGGCAATGAGCAGTTCTTC.

V usage is TRBV27 and J usage is TRBJ1-1; D gene ambiguous. This CDR3 is built from 13 residues. The V end lost 5 bases, the J end lost 2 bases, and 9 bases lay between the germline ends. Germline CDR1 reads MNHEY; CDR2 reads SMNVEV (reference sequence). The CDR3, as DNA: TGTGCCAGCAGTCGGACCTATAACACTGAAGCTTTCTTT. Its protein product is CASSRTYNTEAFF.

V and J are TRBV7-9 and TRBJ2-2; no reliable D call. Germline V gene sequence: CDR1 SEHNR, CDR2 FQNEAQ (reference sequence). The germline V and J ends were trimmed by 1 base and 3 bases, with 6 bases remaining between them. CDR3 length: 14 residues. The CDR3 nucleotides are TGTGCCAGCAGCTTAGAGCTTGACACCGGGGAGCTGTTTTTT. Encoded protein: CASSLELDTGELFF.

V is TRBV5-1 and J is TRBJ1-2; TRBD1 matches 8 bases. CDR1 SGHRS and CDR2 YFSETQ come from the germline V gene. J gave up 5 bases and V 3 bases, and 6 bases lay outside the gene matches. The CDR3 has 14 residues. CDR3 DNA sequence: TGCGCCAGCAGCTCCCGGCAGGGGGCATATGGCTACACCTTC. The encoded protein is CASSSRQGAYGYTF.